These T cell receptor beta chains were read from a single sample in a study of regulatory T cells in long-lasting Graves disease. A single record per CDR3 protein comes from TCRdb applying MiXCR to the multiplex PCR reads. This sample has roughly 260,000 distinct CDR3 sequences, with about 20% found just once. The sample was also linked to a second study, of T cells in Graves' hyperthyroidism and ophthalmopathy.

Here the sequenced sample was peripheral blood mononuclear cells (PBMCs), taken at new diagnosis, from a patient treated with antithyroid drugs. These receptors all come from a woman aged 25 to 45 with Graves disease. Each CDR3 is given with its conserved first and last residue. D genes are given only for firm matches. Expanded clones are given a class, and other clones once, few, many or no size at all.

j_call	v_call	d_call	clone_size	cdr3_aa	cdr3_nt
TRBJ1-1	TRBV4-2	-	many	CASSQELGAAFF	TGTGCCAGCAGCCAAGAATTAGGTGCAGCTTTCTTT
TRBJ1-3	TRBV4-1	-	few	CASSPLGGISGNTIYF	TGCGCCAGCAGCCCTCTTGGGGGGATTTCTGGAAACACCATATATTTT
TRBJ2-7	TRBV10-3	TRBD1	many	CAISGEGQGLYEQYF	TGTGCCATCAGTGGGGAAGGACAGGGGTTATACGAGCAGTACTTC
TRBJ2-7	TRBV11-2	-	few	CASSLASLNEQYF	TGTGCCAGCAGCTTAGCCAGCTTGAACGAGCAGTACTTC
TRBJ2-5	TRBV6-5	-	-	CASSPRWETQYF	TGTGCCAGCAGCCCCAGGTGGGAGACCCAGTACTTC
TRBJ1-2	TRBV12-3/TRBV12-4	TRBD1	many	CASSREWTGDDYGYTF	TGTGCCAGCAGTCGCGAATGGACAGGGGACGACTATGGCTACACCTTC
TRBJ2-3	TRBV20-1	-	many	CSAGKEGLVVDTQYF	TGCAGTGCTGGAAAAGAGGGACTGGTCGTGGATACGCAGTATTTT
TRBJ2-3	TRBV15	-	few	CATSGFTDTQYF	TGTGCCACCAGCGGGTTCACAGATACGCAGTATTTT
TRBJ2-3	TRBV20-1	TRBD2	few	CSAPSGGVILDTQYF	TGCAGTGCTCCTAGCGGGGGGGTGATATTAGATACGCAGTATTTT
TRBJ1-2	TRBV7-2	-	once	CASSPHEGRAAGYTF	TGTGCCAGCAGCCCCCATGAGGGCAGGGCCGCTGGCTACACCTTC
TRBJ1-4	TRBV4-1	-	few	CASSQEPGADEKLFF	TGCGCCAGCAGCCAAGAGCCGGGGGCAGATGAAAAACTGTTTTTT
TRBJ1-3	TRBV20-1	TRBD1	many	CSAREEDRGGNTIYF	TGCAGTGCTAGAGAGGAGGACAGGGGTGGAAACACCATATATTTT
TRBJ2-7	TRBV19	-	many	CASSIGQTPDEQYF	TGTGCCAGTAGTATAGGACAGACCCCCGACGAGCAGTACTTC
TRBJ1-4	TRBV12-3/TRBV12-4	-	many	CASSLAGQMNEKLFF	TGTGCCAGCAGTTTAGCTGGACAGATGAACGAAAAACTGTTTTTT
TRBJ2-7	TRBV20-1	-	many	CSAPTNYEQYF	TGCAGTGCCCCAACGAACTACGAGCAGTACTTC
TRBJ1-1	TRBV3-1	-	many	CASSHGRQEAFF	TGTGCCAGCAGCCACGGACGGCAGGAAGCTTTCTTT
TRBJ1-3	TRBV5-8	-	many	CASSLTGWNRNTIYF	TGTGCCAGCAGCTTAACAGGGTGGAATAGAAACACCATATATTTT
TRBJ2-1	TRBV3-1	-	many	CASSQVSRGSNEQFF	TGTGCCAGCAGCCAAGTCAGCAGGGGCAGCAATGAGCAGTTCTTC
TRBJ2-3	TRBV7-9	TRBD1	many	CASSPTGAVKDTQYF	TGTGCCAGCAGCCCCACAGGGGCCGTAAAAGATACGCAGTATTTT
TRBJ2-5	TRBV7-2	TRBD1	many	CASSLFQGASETQYF	TGTGCCAGCAGCTTATTCCAGGGGGCATCGGAGACCCAGTACTTC
TRBJ1-1	TRBV2	-	-	CASTYRDTNTEAFF	TGTGCCAGCACCTACAGGGACACGAACACTGAAGCTTTCTTT
TRBJ1-1	TRBV20-1	-	many	CSVRAPDTEAFF	TGCAGTGTCCGGGCCCCTGACACTGAAGCTTTCTTT
TRBJ1-4	TRBV12-3/TRBV12-4	TRBD1	few	CASSRTGGRGEKLLF	TGTGCCAGCAGTCGTACAGGGGGAAGAGGCGAAAAACTGCTTTTT
TRBJ2-2	TRBV5-5	-	-	CASSLGSRAGELVF	TGTGCCAGCAGCTTGGGCAGCCGGGCCGGGGAGCTGGTTTTT
TRBJ2-5	TRBV6-1	-	many	CASGGKGAEGAQYF	TGTGCCAGCGGGGGGAAGGGGGCCGAAGGGGCCCAGTACTTC
TRBJ1-2	TRBV6-2/TRBV6-3	-	-	CASSSPGAGYGYTF	TGTGCCAGCAGTTCCCCGGGCGCGGGCTATGGCTACACCTTC
TRBJ1-1	TRBV29-1	TRBD1	few	CSERQGTTEAFF	TGCAGCGAGAGACAGGGGACCACTGAAGCTTTCTTT
TRBJ2-3	TRBV7-6	TRBD2	many	CASVSGAGTDTQYF	TGTGCCAGCGTTAGCGGGGCTGGGACAGATACGCAGTATTTT
TRBJ2-1	TRBV5-5	-	many	CASSLISFSYNEQFF	TGTGCCAGCAGCTTGATCTCGTTTTCCTACAATGAGCAGTTCTTC
TRBJ2-1	TRBV29-1	-	many	CSVETSVGNEQFF	TGCAGCGTTGAGACTAGTGTTGGCAATGAGCAGTTCTTC
TRBJ2-1	TRBV2	-	many	CASSGGAWSYNEQFF	TGTGCCAGCAGTGGGGGGGCTTGGTCCTACAATGAGCAGTTCTTC
TRBJ2-1	TRBV18	-	many	CASSPPGEAYNEQFF	TGTGCCAGCTCACCACCAGGGGAGGCCTACAATGAGCAGTTCTTC
TRBJ1-1	TRBV29-1	-	many	CSVEGLSNTEAFF	TGCAGCGTTGAAGGCCTTTCGAACACTGAAGCTTTCTTT
TRBJ2-7	TRBV2	TRBD2	many	CASRLAGGWQYF	TGTGCCAGCAGGCTAGCGGGGGGGTGGCAGTACTTC
TRBJ1-2	TRBV6-5	-	many	CASSHYPEGELIGYTF	TGTGCCAGCAGTCACTATCCCGAAGGGGAGTTGATAGGCTACACCTTC
TRBJ2-6	TRBV5-4	-	-	CASSSRSSGANVLTF	TGTGCCAGCAGCTCCCGTTCTTCTGGGGCCAACGTCCTGACTTTC
TRBJ2-6	TRBV18	-	-	CASSPMGPSSGANVLTF	TGTGCCAGCTCACCCATGGGACCCTCCTCTGGGGCCAACGTCCTGACTTTC
TRBJ2-2	TRBV3-1	-	many	CASGTGLKTGELFF	TGTGCCAGCGGAACAGGGTTAAAGACCGGGGAGCTGTTTTTT
TRBJ2-7	TRBV7-2	TRBD1	-	CASSPPGTGGVYEQYF	TGTGCCAGCAGCCCCCCCGGGACAGGGGGCGTCTACGAGCAGTACTTC
TRBJ1-1	TRBV6-1	-	few	CASSTSRVSTEAFF	TGTGCCAGCAGTACCTCCAGGGTGTCCACTGAAGCTTTCTTT
TRBJ1-4	TRBV7-9	TRBD1	many	CASSHRTGRNEKLFF	TGTGCCAGCAGCCACCGGACAGGGCGGAATGAAAAACTGTTTTTT
TRBJ1-5	TRBV3-1	-	-	CASSQGTGSQPQHF	TGTGCCAGCAGCCAAGGAACAGGGAGCCAGCCCCAGCATTTT
TRBJ1-1	TRBV19	TRBD1	many	CASSPGQGASGTEAFF	TGTGCCAGTAGTCCAGGACAGGGGGCTTCGGGAACTGAAGCTTTCTTT
TRBJ1-2	TRBV7-8	-	many	CASSPQRNYGYTF	TGTGCCAGCAGCCCACAACGGAACTATGGCTACACCTTC
TRBJ2-6	TRBV5-8	-	many	CASSYQDLGANVLTF	TGTGCCAGCAGCTACCAGGATCTTGGGGCCAACGTCCTGACTTTC
TRBJ1-1	TRBV7-8	-	-	CASSEGATEAFF	TGTGCCAGCAGCGAGGGAGCCACTGAAGCTTTCTTC
TRBJ2-1	TRBV6-2/TRBV6-3	TRBD2	-	CASRTPGLANNEQFF	TGTGCCAGCAGGACCCCGGGACTAGCAAACAATGAGCAGTTCTTC